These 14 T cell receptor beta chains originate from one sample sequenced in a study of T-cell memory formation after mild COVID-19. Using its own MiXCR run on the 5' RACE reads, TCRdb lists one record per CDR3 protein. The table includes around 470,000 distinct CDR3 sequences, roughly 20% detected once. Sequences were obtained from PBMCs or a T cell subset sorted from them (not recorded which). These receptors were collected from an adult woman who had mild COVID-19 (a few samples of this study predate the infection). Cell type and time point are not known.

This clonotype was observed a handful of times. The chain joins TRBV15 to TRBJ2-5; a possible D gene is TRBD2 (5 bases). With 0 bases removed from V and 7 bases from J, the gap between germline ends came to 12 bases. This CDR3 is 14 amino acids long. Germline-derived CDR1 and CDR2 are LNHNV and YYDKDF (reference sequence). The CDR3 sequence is CATSRDGSLVTQYF. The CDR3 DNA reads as TGTGCCACCAGCAGAGATGGGAGCTTGGTGACCCAGTACTTC.

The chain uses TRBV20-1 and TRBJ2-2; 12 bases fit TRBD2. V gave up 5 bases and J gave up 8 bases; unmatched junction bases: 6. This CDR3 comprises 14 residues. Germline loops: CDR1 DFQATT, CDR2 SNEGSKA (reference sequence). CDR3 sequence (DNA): TGCAGTGCTTGGACTAGCGGGATGGCAGGGGAGCTGTTTTTT. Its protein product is CSAWTSGMAGELFF.

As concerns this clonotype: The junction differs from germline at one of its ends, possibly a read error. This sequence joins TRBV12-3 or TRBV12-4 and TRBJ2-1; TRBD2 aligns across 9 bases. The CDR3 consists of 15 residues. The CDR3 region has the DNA TGTGCCAGGAGTTCAGCGGGGGGCCGGGACAATGAGCAGTTCTTC. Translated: CARSSAGGRDNEQFF.

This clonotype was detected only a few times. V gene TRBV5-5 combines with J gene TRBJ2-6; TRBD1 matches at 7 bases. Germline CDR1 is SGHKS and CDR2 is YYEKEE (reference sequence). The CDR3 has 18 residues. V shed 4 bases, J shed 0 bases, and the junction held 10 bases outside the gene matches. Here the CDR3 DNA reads TGTGCCAGCAGCATTAGACAGGGTTTCAGCTCTGGGGCCAACGTCCTGACTTTC. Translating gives CASSIRQGFSSGANVLTF.

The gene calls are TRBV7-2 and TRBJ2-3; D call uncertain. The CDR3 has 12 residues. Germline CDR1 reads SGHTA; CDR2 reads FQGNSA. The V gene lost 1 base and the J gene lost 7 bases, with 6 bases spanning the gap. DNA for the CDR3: TGTGCCAGCAGCTTAGTGCCAAATACGCAGTATTTT. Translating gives CASSLVPNTQYF. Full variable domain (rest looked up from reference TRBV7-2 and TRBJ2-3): GAGVSQSPSNKVTEKGKDVELRCDPISGHTALYWYRQSLGQGLEFLIYFQGNSAPDKSGLPSDRFSAERTGGSVSTLTIQRTQQEDSAVYLCASSLVPNTQYFGPGTRLTVL.

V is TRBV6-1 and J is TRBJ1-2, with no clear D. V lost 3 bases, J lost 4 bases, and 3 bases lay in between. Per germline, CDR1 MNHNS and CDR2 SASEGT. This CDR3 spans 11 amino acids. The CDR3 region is CASSDFYGYTF. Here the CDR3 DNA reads TGTGCCAGCAGTGACTTCTATGGCTACACCTTC.

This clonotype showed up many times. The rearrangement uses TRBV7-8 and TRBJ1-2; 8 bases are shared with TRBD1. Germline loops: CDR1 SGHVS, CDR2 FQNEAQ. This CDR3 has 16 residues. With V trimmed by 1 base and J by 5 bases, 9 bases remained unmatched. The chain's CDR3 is CASSLESGGVRYGYTF. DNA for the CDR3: TGTGCCAGCAGCTTAGAGTCAGGGGGCGTTCGATATGGCTACACCTTC.

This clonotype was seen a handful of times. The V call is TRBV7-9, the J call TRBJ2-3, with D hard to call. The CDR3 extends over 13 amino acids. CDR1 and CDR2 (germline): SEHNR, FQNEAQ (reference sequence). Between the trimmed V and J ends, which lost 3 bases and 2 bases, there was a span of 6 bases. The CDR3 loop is CASSFLDTDTQYF. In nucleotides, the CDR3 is TGTGCCAGCAGCTTCTTGGACACAGATACGCAGTATTTT.

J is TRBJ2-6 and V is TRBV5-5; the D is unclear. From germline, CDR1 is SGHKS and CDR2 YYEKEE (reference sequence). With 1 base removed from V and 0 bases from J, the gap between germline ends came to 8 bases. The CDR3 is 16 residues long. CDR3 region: CASSLIVSSGANVLTF. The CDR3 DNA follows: TGTGCCAGCAGCTTGATAGTTAGCTCTGGGGCCAACGTCCTGACTTTC.

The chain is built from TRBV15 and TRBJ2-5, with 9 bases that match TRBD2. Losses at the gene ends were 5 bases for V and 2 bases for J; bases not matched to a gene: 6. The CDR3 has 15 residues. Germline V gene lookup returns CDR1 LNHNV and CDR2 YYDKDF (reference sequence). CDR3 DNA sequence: TGTGCCACCAGCGGTAGCGGGAGAGCACAAGAGACCCAGTACTTC. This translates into CATSGSGRAQETQYF.

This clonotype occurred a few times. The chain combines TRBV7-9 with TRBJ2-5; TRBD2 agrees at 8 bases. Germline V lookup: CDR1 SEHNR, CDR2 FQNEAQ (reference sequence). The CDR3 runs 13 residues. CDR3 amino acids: CATTSGGQETQYF. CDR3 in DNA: TGTGCAACTACGAGCGGGGGCCAAGAGACCCAGTACTTC.

CDR3 region: CATSSPTSNQPQHF. The CDR3 nucleotides read TGTGCCACCAGCAGTCCCACCAGCAATCAGCCCCAGCATTTT. This sequence joins TRBV24-1 and TRBJ1-5; no firm D call. This CDR3 is built from 14 residues. Per the germline V gene, CDR1 is KGHDR and CDR2 is SFDVKD. Trimming shortened V by 7 bases and J by 1 base, and 10 bases separated the two germline ends.

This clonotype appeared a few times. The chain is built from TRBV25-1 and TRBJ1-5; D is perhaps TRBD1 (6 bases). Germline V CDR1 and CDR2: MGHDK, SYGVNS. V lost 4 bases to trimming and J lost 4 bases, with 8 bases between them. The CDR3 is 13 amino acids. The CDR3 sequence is CASSGTVNQPQHF. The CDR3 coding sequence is TGTGCCAGCAGTGGGACAGTTAATCAGCCCCAGCATTTT.

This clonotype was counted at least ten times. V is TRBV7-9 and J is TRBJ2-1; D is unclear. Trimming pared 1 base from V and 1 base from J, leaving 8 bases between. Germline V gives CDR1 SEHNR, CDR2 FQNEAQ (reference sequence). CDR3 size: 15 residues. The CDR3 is CASSLVLTSYNEQFF. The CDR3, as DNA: TGTGCCAGCAGCTTAGTGCTGACATCCTACAATGAGCAGTTCTTC.